What follows describes a single T cell receptor beta chain. PCR was performed a second time for 7 to 11 cycles using a sample-barcoded 5' primer and a J-beta primer mix. Each CDR3 protein is one row after TCRdb ran MiXCR on the 5' RACE reads. The table shows 550,000 to 650,000 distinct CDR3 sequences, with 25% to 35% occurring only once. The data were taken from a study of blood T cells in healthy people across ages. These data are also associated with another study on T cells of mothers and their children.

The receptor was derived from a boy between 2 and 10 years old in good health. Material for sequencing was blood.

The CDR3, as DNA: TGCAGTGCTAGAGATCCAGCCGGCGTCTACGAGCAGTACTTC. This codes for CSARDPAGVYEQYF. V is TRBV20-1 and J is TRBJ2-5; no definite D call. The DNA end is a closer match to TRBJ2-7, so the J assignment may be wrong. CDR3 length: 14 amino acids. In germline, CDR1 is DFQATT, CDR2 SNEGSKA (reference sequence).